This section outlines one TCR beta chain sequence together with its context. The entry originates in a study of cytomegalovirus exposure and HLA in healthy donors. Germline V CDR1 and CDR2: MNHNS, SASEGT. Trimming shortened V by 4 bases and J by 6 bases, and 6 bases separated the two germline ends. This CDR3 has 12 amino acids. The PCR contained 60 Vbeta and 13 Jbeta primers. Some clones are missing from TCRdb's copy, which holds only in-frame ones; the method was immunoSEQ multiplex PCR. The sample lists about 94,000 clones; around 66% were seen once. The rearrangement links TRBV6-1 to TRBJ2-2; D ambiguous. The sequenced sample was PBMCs. The TCR comes from a man aged 25 to 40 in good health and CMV-seronegative. The CDR3 nucleotides read TGTGCCAGCAGTGTTAGTGCCGGGGAGCTGTTTTTT. This sequence encodes CASSVSAGELFF.